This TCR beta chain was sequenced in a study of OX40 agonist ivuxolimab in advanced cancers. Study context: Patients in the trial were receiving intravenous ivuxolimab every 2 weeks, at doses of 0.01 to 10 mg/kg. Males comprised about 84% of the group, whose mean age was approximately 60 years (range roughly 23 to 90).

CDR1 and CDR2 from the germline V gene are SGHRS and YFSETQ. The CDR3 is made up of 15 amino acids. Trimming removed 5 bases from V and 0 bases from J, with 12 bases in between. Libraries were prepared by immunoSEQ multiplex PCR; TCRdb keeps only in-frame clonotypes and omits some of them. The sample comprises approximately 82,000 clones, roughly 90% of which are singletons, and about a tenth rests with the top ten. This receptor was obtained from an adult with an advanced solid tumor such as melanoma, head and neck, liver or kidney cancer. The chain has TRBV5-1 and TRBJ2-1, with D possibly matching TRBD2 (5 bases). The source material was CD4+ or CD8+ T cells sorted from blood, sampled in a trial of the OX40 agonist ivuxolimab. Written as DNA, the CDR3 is TGCGCCAGCAGGTCGACCGGGGTCTCCTACAATGAGCAGTTCTTC. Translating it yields CASRSTGVSYNEQFF.